Sequencing of this TCR beta chain was carried out in a study of blood T cells in healthy people across ages. Next came a second PCR, run for roughly 6 to 11 cycles, which used a sample-barcoded 5' primer along with a J-beta primer mix. Tagging of each cDNA molecule was performed by a template-switch adaptor with 12 random nucleotides. TCRdb fed the 5' RACE reads into MiXCR, producing one record per CDR3 protein. The table includes over a million distinct CDR3 sequences, less than 25% detected once. V lost 9 bases and J lost 6, with 15 bases in between. CDR1 is LNHDA and CDR2 is SQIVND in the germline V gene (reference sequence). The CDR3 has 13 amino acids. Note on this clonotype: Its antigen is not known.

Overall study results and limits: Long-lived and aged donors differed, with more naive CD4+ cells and higher diversity in the long-lived.

Each of the donors had ten milliliters of peripheral blood drawn into EDTA-treated Vacutainer tubes. PBMCs, at least 7 million per sample, were isolated. The sample was also reused in another study, on T cells of mothers and their children.

The TCR sequence derives from a girl aged 2 to 10 in good health. The sequencing input was blood. The rearrangement joins TRBV19 to TRBJ2-1; perhaps TRBD2 as D (7 bases). The CDR3 protein is CASPLGGPNEQFF. CDR3 sequence (DNA): TGTGCCAGCCCCTTGGGGGGGCCCAATGAGCAGTTCTTC.